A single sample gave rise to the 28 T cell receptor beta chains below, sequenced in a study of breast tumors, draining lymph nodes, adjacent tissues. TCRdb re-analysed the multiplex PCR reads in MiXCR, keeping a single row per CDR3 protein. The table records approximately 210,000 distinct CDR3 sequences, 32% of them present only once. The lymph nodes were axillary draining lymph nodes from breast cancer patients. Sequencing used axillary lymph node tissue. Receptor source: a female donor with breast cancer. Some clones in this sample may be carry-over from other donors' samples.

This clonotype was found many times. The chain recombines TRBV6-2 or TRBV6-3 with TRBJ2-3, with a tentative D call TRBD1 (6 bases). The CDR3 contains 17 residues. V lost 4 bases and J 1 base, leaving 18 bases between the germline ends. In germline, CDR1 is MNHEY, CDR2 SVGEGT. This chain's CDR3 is CASSSPPGVRGTDTQYF. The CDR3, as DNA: TGTGCCAGCAGTTCCCCCCCAGGGGTTAGAGGCACAGATACGCAGTATTTT.

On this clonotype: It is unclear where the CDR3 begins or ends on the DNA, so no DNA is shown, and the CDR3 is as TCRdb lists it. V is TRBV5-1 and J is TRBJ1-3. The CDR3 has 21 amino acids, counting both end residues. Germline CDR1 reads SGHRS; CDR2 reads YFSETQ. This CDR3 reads CASSLASGVYEQYFGPGTIYF.

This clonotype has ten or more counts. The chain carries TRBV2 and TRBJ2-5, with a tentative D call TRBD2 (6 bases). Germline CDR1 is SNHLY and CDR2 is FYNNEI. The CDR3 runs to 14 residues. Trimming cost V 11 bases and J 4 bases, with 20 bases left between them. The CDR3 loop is CAVSRPGVGETQYF. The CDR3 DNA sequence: TGTGCCGTATCCAGGCCGGGGGTAGGAGAGACCCAGTACTTC.

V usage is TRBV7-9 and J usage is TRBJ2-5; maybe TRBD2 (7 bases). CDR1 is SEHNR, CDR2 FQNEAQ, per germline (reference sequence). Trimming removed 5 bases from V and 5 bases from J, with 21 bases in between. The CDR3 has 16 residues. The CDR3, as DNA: TGTGCCAGCAGCGGCGGATCGGGGGGCGCCTTTGAGACCCAGTACTTC. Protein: CASSGGSGGAFETQYF.

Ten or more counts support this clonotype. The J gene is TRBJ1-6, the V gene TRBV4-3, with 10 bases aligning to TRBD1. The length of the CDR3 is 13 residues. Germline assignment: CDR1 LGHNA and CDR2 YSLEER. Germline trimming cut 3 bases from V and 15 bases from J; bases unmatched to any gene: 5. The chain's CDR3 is CASSQGQGSYLHF. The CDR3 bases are TGCGCCAGCAGCCAGGGACAGGGGAGTTACCTCCACTTT.

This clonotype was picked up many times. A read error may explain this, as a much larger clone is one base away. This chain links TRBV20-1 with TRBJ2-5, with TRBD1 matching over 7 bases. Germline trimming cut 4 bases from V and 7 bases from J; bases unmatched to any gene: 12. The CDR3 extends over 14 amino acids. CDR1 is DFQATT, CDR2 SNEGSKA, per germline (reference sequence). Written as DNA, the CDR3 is TGCAGTGCTACCCGTCCAGGGGGATCAGCGACCCAGTACTTC. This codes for CSATRPGGSATQYF.

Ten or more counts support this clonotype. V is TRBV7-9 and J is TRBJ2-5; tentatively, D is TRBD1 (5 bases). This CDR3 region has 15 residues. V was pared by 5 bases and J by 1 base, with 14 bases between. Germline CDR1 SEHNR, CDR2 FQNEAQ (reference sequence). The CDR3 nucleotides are TGTGCCAGCAGCCCTATGGGAAGGGGCCAAGAGACCCAGTACTTC. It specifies CASSPMGRGQETQYF. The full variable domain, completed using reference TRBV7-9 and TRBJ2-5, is DTGVSQNPRHKITKRGQNVTFRCDPISEHNRLYWYRQTLGQGPEFLTYFQNEAQLEKSRLLSDRFSAERPKGSFSTLEIQRTEQGDSAMYLCASSPMGRGQETQYFGPGTRLLVL.

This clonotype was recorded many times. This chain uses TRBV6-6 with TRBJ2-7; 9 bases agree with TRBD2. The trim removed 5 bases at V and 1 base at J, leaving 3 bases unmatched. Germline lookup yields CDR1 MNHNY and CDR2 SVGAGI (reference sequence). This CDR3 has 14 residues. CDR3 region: CASSTLAGSYEQYF. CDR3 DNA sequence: TGTGCCAGCAGTACCCTAGCGGGGTCCTACGAGCAGTACTTC.

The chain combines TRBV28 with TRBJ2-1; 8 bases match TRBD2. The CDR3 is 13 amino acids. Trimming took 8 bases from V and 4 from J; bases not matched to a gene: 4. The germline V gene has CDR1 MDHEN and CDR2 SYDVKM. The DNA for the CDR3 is TGTGCCAGCCTGGGACTAGAGTACAATGAGCAGTTCTTC. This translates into CASLGLEYNEQFF. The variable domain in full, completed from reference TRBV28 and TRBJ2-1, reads DVKVTQSSRYLVKRTGEKVFLECVQDMDHENMFWYRQDPGLGLRLIYFSYDVKMKEKGDIPEGYSVSREKKERFSLILESASTNQTSMYLCASLGLEYNEQFFGPGTRLTVL.

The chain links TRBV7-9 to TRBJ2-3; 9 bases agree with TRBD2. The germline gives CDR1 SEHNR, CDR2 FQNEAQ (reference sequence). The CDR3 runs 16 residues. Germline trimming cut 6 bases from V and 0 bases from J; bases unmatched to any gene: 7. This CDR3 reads CASSQNSGSSTDTQYF. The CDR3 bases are TGTGCCAGCAGTCAGAATAGCGGGAGTAGCACAGATACGCAGTATTTT. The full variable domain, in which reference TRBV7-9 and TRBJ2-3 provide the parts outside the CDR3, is DTGVSQNPRHKITKRGQNVTFRCDPISEHNRLYWYRQTLGQGPEFLTYFQNEAQLEKSRLLSDRFSAERPKGSFSTLEIQRTEQGDSAMYLCASSQNSGSSTDTQYFGPGTRLTVL.

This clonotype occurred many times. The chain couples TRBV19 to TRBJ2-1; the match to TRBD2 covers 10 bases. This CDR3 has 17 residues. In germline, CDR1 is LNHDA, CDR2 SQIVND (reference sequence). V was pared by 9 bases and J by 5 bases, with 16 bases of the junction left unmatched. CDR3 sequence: CASHGPDASGRHNEQFF. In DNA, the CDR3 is TGTGCCAGCCACGGGCCAGACGCTAGCGGGAGACACAATGAGCAGTTCTTC.

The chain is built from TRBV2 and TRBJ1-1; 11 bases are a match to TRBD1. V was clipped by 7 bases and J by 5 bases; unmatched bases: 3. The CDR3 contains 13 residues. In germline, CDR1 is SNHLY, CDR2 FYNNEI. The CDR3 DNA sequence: TGTGCCAGCATTAGGGACAGGGGGACTGAAGCTTTCTTT. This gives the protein CASIRDRGTEAFF.

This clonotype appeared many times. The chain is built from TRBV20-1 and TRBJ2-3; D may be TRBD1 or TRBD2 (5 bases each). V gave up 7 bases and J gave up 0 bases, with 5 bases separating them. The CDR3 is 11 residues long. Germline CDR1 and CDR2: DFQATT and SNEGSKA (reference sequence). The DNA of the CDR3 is TGCAGTGGGGGGAGCACAGATACGCAGTATTTT. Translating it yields CSGGSTDTQYF.

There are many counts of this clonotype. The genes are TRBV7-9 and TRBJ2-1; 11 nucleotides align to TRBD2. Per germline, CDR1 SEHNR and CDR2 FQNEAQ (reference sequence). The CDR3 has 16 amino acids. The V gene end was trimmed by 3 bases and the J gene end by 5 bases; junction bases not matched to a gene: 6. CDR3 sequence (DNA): TGTGCCAGCAGCTTTACGGGGACTAGCGGTAACAATGAGCAGTTCTTC. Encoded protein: CASSFTGTSGNNEQFF.

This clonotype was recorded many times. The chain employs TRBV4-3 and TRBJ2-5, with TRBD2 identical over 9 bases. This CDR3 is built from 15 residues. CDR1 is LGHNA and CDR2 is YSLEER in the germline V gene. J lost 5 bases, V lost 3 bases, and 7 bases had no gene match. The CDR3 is CASSQQREVWETQYF. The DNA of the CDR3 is TGCGCCAGCAGCCAGCAGCGGGAGGTTTGGGAGACCCAGTACTTC.

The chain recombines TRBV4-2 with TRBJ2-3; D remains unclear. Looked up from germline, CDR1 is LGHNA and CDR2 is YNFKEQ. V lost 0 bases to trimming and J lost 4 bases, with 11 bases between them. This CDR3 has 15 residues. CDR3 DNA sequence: TGTGCCAGCAGCCAAGATTTGGGTAGCTCAGATACGCAGTATTTT. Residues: CASSQDLGSSDTQYF.

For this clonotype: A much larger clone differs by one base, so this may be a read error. In nucleotides, the CDR3 is TGTGCCAGCAGCTTAGGGGGACTAGTGGGAGGAGGGGAGCAGTTCTTC. The encoded protein is CASSLGGLVGGGEQFF. This sequence joins TRBV11-3 and TRBJ2-1, with TRBD2 matching 8 bases. V gave up 1 base and J gave up 10 bases; unmatched junction bases: 12. Germline assignment: CDR1 SGHNT and CDR2 YENEEA. The CDR3 spans 16 residues.

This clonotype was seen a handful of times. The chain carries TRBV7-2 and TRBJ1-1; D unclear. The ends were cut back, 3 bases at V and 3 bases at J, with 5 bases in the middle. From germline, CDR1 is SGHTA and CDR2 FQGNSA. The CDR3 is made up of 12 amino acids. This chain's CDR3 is CASSFGHTEAFF. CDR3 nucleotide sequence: TGTGCCAGCAGCTTTGGACACACTGAAGCTTTCTTT.

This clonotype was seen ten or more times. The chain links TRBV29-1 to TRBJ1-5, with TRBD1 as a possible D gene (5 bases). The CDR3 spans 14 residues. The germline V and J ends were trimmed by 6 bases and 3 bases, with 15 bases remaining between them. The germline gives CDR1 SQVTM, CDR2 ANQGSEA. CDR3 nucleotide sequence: TGCAGCGTGGCGGACGGGGGATTCAATCAGCCCCAGCATTTT. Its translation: CSVADGGFNQPQHF.

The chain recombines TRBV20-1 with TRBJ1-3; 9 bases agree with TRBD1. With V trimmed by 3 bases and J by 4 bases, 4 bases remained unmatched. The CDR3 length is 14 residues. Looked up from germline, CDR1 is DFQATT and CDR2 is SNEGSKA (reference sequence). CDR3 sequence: CSASPTGGGNTIYF. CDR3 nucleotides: TGCAGTGCTAGTCCAACAGGGGGCGGAAACACCATATATTTT.

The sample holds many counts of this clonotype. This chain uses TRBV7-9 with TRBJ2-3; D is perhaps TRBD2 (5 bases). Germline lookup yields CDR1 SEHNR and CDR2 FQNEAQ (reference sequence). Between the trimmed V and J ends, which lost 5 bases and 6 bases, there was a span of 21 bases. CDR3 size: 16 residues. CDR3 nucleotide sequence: TGTGCCAGCAGCCACCAGCGGAGCCGAGTAGTGGATACGCAGTATTTT. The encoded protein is CASSHQRSRVVDTQYF.

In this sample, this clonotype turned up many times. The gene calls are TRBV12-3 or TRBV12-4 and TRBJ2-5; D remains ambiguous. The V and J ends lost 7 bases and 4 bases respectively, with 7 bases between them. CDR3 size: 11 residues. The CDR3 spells CASNLGETQYF. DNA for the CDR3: TGTGCCAGCAACCTCGGAGAGACCCAGTACTTC.

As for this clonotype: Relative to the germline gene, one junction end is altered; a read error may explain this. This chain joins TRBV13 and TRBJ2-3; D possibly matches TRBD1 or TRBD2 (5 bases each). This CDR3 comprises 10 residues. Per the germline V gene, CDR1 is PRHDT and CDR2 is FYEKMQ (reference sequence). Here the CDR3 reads CASSLGLGDF. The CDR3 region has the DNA TGTGCCAGCAGCTTAGGACTAGGGGATTTT.

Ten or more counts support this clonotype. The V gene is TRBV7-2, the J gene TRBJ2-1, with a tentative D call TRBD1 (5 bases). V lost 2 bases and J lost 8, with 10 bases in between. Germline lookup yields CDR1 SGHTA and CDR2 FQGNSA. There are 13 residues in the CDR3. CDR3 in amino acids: CASSLQGNHEQFF. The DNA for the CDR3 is TGTGCCAGCAGCTTACAGGGAAACCATGAGCAGTTCTTC.

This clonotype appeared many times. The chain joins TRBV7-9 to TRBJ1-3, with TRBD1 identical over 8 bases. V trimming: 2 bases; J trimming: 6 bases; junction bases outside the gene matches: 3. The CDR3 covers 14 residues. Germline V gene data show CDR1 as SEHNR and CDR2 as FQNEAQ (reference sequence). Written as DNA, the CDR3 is TGTGCCAGCAGCTTATTGACAGGGGAAAACACCATATATTTT. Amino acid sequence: CASSLLTGENTIYF.

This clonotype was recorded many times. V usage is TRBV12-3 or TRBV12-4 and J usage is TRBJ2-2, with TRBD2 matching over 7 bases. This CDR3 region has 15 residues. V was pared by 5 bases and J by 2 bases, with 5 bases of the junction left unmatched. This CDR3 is CASSRAGDNTGELFF. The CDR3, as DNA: TGTGCCAGCAGTAGGGCGGGAGATAACACCGGGGAGCTGTTTTTT.

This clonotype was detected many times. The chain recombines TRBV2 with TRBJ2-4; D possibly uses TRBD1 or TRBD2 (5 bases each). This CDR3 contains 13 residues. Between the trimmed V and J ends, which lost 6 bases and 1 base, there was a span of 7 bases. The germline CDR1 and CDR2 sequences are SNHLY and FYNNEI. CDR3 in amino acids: CASRGEAKNIQYF. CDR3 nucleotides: TGTGCCAGCAGGGGGGAGGCCAAAAACATTCAGTACTTC.

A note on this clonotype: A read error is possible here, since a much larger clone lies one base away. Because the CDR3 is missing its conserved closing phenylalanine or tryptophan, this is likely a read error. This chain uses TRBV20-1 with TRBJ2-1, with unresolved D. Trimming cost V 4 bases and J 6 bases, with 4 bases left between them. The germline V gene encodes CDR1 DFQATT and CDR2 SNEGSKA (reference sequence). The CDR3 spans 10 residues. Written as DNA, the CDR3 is TGCAGTGCTACACTCAATGAGCAGTTCCTC. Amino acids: CSATLNEQFL.